This T cell receptor beta chain was obtained from a study of cytomegalovirus exposure and HLA in healthy donors. The study, taken as a whole, reports: A later analysis revealed that TCR association rates differed between HLA loci, peaking at DRB1 and bottoming out at HLA-C.

A remark on this clone: The target antigen is unknown.

Per germline, CDR1 MDHEN and CDR2 SYDVKM. CDR3 size: 16 residues. The V and J ends lost 7 bases and 2 bases, in that order; junction bases with no gene match: 14. Researchers ran the PCR with 60 Vbeta and 13 Jbeta primers. Produced via immunoSEQ multiplex PCR; TCRdb's table is partial and in-frame only. The data hold about 90,000 clones, with 65% to 85% observed a single time. This clonotype was sampled from a man aged 18 to 30 in good health and CMV-seronegative. The chain carries TRBV28 and TRBJ2-7; the match to TRBD2 covers 7 bases. Specimen: PBMCs. The DNA of the CDR3 is TGTGCCAGCATACCTACAGCGGGGAACGGACCCTACGAGCAGTACTTC. This codes for CASIPTAGNGPYEQYF.